This entry lists 10 T cell receptor beta chains sequenced from one sample in a study of shared clonotypes between healthy human individuals. Generated by immunoSEQ multiplex PCR, the TCRdb table keeps only in-frame clones and is missing some. Of 2,100,000 or so clones detected, approximately 96% appear once; the ten largest clones hold approximately 0.13%. Sequencing was performed on naive CD4+ T cells sorted from blood. Subset given: CD45RA+ positively selected. The receptors were gathered from a man younger than 35 in good health.

CDR3 bases: TGTGCCATCAGGGCTACAGGGGACGAGCAGTACTTC. This sequence encodes CAIRATGDEQYF. The chain joins TRBV10-3 to TRBJ2-7; 7 nucleotides align to TRBD1. Germline-derived CDR1 and CDR2 are ENHRY and SYGVKD. CDR3 length: 12 residues. J lost 5 bases, V lost 6 bases, and 4 bases had no gene match.

In this sample, this clone turned up once. The sample contains more than one DNA sequence encoding this CDR3. This sequence joins TRBV6-1 and TRBJ1-1; TRBD1 might be the D (6 bases). The germline V gene has CDR1 MNHNS and CDR2 SASEGT. The CDR3 is 16 amino acids. With 2 bases removed from V and 3 bases from J, the gap between germline ends came to 16 bases. CDR3 DNA sequence: TGTGCCAGCAGTGAACGGCGGGGGGCGCGAGACACTGAAGCTTTCTTT. Its translation: CASSERRGARDTEAFF.

The genes are TRBV7-9 and TRBJ2-1, with 7 bases fitting TRBD1. Germline-derived CDR1 and CDR2 are SEHNR and FQNEAQ (reference sequence). V was pared by 1 base and J by 10 bases, with 13 bases of the junction left unmatched. The CDR3 sequence is 16 residues long. CDR3 DNA: TGTGCCAGCAGCTTAGGAGGCCCGACAGGGCGGGTCGAGCAGTTCTTC. Its protein product is CASSLGGPTGRVEQFF. The full variable domain, completed using reference TRBV7-9 and TRBJ2-1, is DTGVSQNPRHKITKRGQNVTFRCDPISEHNRLYWYRQTLGQGPEFLTYFQNEAQLEKSRLLSDRFSAERPKGSFSTLEIQRTEQGDSAMYLCASSLGGPTGRVEQFFGPGTRLTVL.

The chain couples TRBV28 to TRBJ1-2, with TRBD1 matching over 11 bases. V shed 2 bases and J 4 bases; nucleotides not matched to a gene: 6. The germline V gene encodes CDR1 MDHEN and CDR2 SYDVKM. The CDR3 covers 16 residues. The CDR3 nucleotides are TGTGCCAGCAGTTTAGCCGGGACAGGGGGACCCTATGGCTACACCTTC. This translates into CASSLAGTGGPYGYTF.

The rearrangement uses TRBV18 and TRBJ2-7, with D possibly matching TRBD1 (6 bases). The ends were cut back, 3 bases at V and 1 base at J, with 13 bases in the middle. Germline values: CDR1 KGHSH, CDR2 LQKENI. The CDR3 contains 15 residues. This CDR3 reads CASSPGQWRSYEQYF. As DNA, the CDR3 is TGTGCCAGCTCACCGGGACAATGGCGTTCCTACGAGCAGTACTTC.

The genes are TRBV6-1 and TRBJ1-1; D not resolved. Trimming cost V 1 base and J 0 bases, with 6 bases left between them. Germline loops: CDR1 MNHNS, CDR2 SASEGT. This CDR3 has 14 amino acids. CDR3 coding DNA: TGTGCCAGCAGTGAAGTGGCGCTGAACACTGAAGCTTTCTTT. The encoded protein is CASSEVALNTEAFF.

V is TRBV27 and J is TRBJ1-2, with TRBD1 matching over 7 bases. V lost 5 bases and J lost 4; bases outside the gene matches: 13. CDR1 is MNHEY, CDR2 SMNVEV, per germline (reference sequence). CDR3 length: 16 amino acids. CDR3 loop: CASSTIRGGRGYGYTF. CDR3 nucleotide sequence: TGTGCCAGCAGTACCATCAGGGGGGGCAGAGGCTATGGCTACACCTTC.

The gene calls are TRBV29-1 and TRBJ2-1; 10 nucleotides line up with TRBD2. In germline, CDR1 is SQVTM, CDR2 ANQGSEA. With V trimmed by 6 bases and J by 4 bases, 3 bases remained unmatched. CDR3 length equals 13 residues. CDR3: CSVGAGGYNEQFF. DNA of the CDR3: TGCAGCGTGGGAGCGGGAGGGTACAATGAGCAGTTCTTC.

CDR3 residues: CASSLGRQAKNIQYF. Here the CDR3 DNA reads TGCGCCAGCAGTCTAGGAAGGCAAGCCAAAAACATTCAGTACTTC. V gene TRBV5-1 combines with J gene TRBJ2-4; D is unclear. From germline, CDR1 is SGHRS and CDR2 YFSETQ. Trimming cost V 5 bases and J 0 bases, with 12 bases left between them. The CDR3 sequence is 15 residues long.

The V and J genes are TRBV9 and TRBJ2-7, with 7 bases that match TRBD2. V lost 0 bases and J lost 3; bases outside the gene matches: 9. Looked up from germline, CDR1 is SGDLS and CDR2 is YYNGEE. The CDR3 covers 16 residues. CDR3 in DNA: TGTGCCAGCAGCGTAGGGGGGACTACCAAACACTACGAGCAGTACTTC. It translates to CASSVGGTTKHYEQYF.